The clone carrying this TCR beta chain is a singleton in its sample. The data were produced by immunoSEQ multiplex PCR, yet TCRdb's version contains in-frame clones alone and is incomplete. The sample has under 350,000 clones; around 89% are singletons. This sample was taken from a study of blood T cell repertoires in COVID-19. Trimming shortened V by 1 base and J by 3 bases, and 7 bases separated the two germline ends. Germline CDR1 reads LNHDA; CDR2 reads SQIVND (reference sequence). The length of the CDR3 is 14 residues. The receptor was derived from a man aged 35-49 years with acute or convalescent COVID-19. Source material: peripheral blood. J is TRBJ1-5 and V is TRBV19; D remains unclear. CDR3 sequence: CASSIGANNQPQHF. CDR3 DNA: TGTGCCAGTAGTATAGGGGCGAACAATCAGCCCCAGCATTTT.